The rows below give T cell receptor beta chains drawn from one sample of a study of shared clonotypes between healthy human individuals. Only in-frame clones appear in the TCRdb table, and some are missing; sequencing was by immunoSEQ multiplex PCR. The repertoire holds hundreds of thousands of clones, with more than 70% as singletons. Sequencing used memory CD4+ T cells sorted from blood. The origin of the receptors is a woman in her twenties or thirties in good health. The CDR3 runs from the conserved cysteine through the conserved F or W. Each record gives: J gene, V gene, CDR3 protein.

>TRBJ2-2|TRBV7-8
CASSSDRQTNTGELFF
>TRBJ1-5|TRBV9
CASSVIRERGNQPQHF
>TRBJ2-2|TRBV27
CASRRLAGTGELFF
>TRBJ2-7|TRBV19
CASSLSKNYEQYF
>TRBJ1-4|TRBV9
CASSAVGQSNEKLFF
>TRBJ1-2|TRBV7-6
CASSYRGQGSQKGHGYTF
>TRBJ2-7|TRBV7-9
CASSLAGPNEQYF
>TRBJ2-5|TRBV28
CATKRQGGETQYF
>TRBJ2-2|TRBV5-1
CASSYGLAGGTGELFF
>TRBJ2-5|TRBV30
CAWSVVLWETQYF
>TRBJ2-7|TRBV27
CASRSYRDRAWGRSYEQYF
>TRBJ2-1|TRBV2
CASSQGGDPYNEQFF
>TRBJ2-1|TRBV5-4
CASSRDSISYNEQFF
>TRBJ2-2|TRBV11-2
CASSLARLTGELFF
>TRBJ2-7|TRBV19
CASSFSFSGAEQYF
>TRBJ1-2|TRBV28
CASSPILRALDGYTF
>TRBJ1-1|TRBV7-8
CASSSGGEGTEAFF
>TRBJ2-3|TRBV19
CATRTSGSTDTQYF
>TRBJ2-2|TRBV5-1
CASSWILGNTGELFF
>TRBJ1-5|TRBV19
CASSTFGTNQPQHF
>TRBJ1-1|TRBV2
CASSLAGEGKTEAFF
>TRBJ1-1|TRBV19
CATRQGLLNTEAFF
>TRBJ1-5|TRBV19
CASREVGQPQHF
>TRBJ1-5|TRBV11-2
CASSLAWDQPQHF
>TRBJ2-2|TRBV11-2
CASSSTGLAWGANTGELFF
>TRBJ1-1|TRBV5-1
CASSGRTGEGSEAFF
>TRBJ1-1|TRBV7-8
CASSPRWMNTEAFF
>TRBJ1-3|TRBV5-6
CASSLLTGSGNTIYF
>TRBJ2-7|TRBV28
CASSFRVRGTYEQYF
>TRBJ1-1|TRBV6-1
CASIIGQGTYEAFF
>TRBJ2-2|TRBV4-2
CASSQDRTGELFF
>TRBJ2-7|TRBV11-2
CASSSGQYYGQYF
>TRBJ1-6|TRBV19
CASSRRDGNNSPLHF
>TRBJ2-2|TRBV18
CASSDQNTGELFF
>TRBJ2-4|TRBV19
CASSIGTVQNIQYF
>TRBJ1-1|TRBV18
CASSPDEIEAFF
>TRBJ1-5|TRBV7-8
CASSPGPQGTSNQPQHF
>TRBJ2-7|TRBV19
CASSRAAQGLSYEQYF
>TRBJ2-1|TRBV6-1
CASRNVLGRNEQFF
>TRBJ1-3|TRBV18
CASSLRQGEAGNTIYF